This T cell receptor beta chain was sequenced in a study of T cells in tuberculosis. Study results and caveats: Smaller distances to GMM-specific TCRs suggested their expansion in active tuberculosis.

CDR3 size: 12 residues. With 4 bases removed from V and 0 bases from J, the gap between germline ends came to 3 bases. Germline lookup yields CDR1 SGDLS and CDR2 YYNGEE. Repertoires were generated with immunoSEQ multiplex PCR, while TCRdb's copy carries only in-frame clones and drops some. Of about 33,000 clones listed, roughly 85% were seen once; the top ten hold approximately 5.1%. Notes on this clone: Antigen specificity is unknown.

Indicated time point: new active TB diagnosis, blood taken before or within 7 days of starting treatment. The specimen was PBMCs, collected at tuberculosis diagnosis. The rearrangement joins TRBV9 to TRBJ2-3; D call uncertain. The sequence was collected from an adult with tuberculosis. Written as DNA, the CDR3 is TGTGCCAGCAGCCCTAGCACAGATACGCAGTATTTT. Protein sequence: CASSPSTDTQYF.